This TCR beta chain derives from a study of T cell responses to AZD1222 COVID-19 vaccine. Overall study findings and caveats: Among spike-specific TCRs, nearly half reportedly target unmutated variant regions. Repertoires were collected only later (after the peak T cell response had occurred). A mostly white British donor set with more females was recruited, and clonal diversity was possibly underestimated.

Germline loops: CDR1 MNHNY, CDR2 SVGAGI (reference sequence). V trimming: 7 bases; J trimming: 1 base; junction bases outside the gene matches: 6. The CDR3 has 14 residues. Comment on this clone: Its antigen remains unidentified.

The table came from immunoSEQ multiplex PCR; TCRdb's copy has only in-frame clones and leaves some out. Among 160,000 or so clones listed, 88% were seen once. The J gene is TRBJ1-1, the V gene TRBV6-6; 7 bases fit TRBD1. This sequence originates from an adult who received the AZD1222 COVID-19 vaccine. The material was peripheral blood, obtained 28 days after the second AZD1222 dose. The CDR3 region has the DNA TGTGCCAGCATTGCGTCAGGGGGGAACACTGAAGCTTTCTTT. The encoded protein is CASIASGGNTEAFF.